The subject of this entry is one TCR beta chain. The antigen is undetermined. With 60 Vbeta and 13 Jbeta primers, the PCR was carried out. Repertoires were generated with immunoSEQ multiplex PCR, while TCRdb's copy carries only in-frame clones and drops some. Here the sample spans 200,000 or so clones, 77% being singletons. This specimen belongs to a study of cytomegalovirus exposure and HLA in healthy donors. Findings and caveats of the study: Immune exposure data for these donors was limited to CMV serostatus. At a 0.05 false discovery rate, a later analysis found approximately 17,000 TCR beta sequences to be associated with HLA alleles. According to the study, approximately 150 TCR beta chains were cytomegalovirus-associated. Among the most significant clusters, several appeared linked to common viral pathogens in a later analysis.

The ends were cut back, 0 bases at V and 0 bases at J, with 10 bases in the middle. From germline, CDR1 is SGDLS and CDR2 YYNGEE. The CDR3 is made up of 16 amino acids. The sequencing sample was made of PBMCs. J is TRBJ1-3 and V is TRBV9; the D gene is possibly TRBD1 (5 bases). The receptor comes from a woman aged 25 to 39 in good health and CMV-seropositive. The CDR3 coding sequence is TGTGCCAGCAGCGTAGCTACAGGAGACTCTGGAAACACCATATATTTT. It encodes CASSVATGDSGNTIYF.